A single sample is the source of the 29 T cell receptor beta chains below, sequenced in a study of blood T cell repertoires in COVID-19. Only in-frame clones appear in the TCRdb table, and some are missing; sequencing was by immunoSEQ multiplex PCR. The sample holds roughly 16,000 clones, approximately 93% seen once. Material: peripheral blood. These receptors came from a human donor in a cohort sampled during active COVID-19.

As DNA, the CDR3 is TGTGCCACCTCCCACTCTGGGGCCAACGTCCTGACTTTC. This encodes CATSHSGANVLTF. The chain is built from TRBV24-1 and TRBJ2-6; D is unresolved. V lost 9 bases and J lost 0, with 5 bases in between. CDR3 length: 13 residues. Germline CDR1 reads KGHDR; CDR2 reads SFDVKD.

This chain links TRBV5-6 with TRBJ2-7; TRBD2 matches 13 bases. CDR3 length equals 15 residues. Losses at the gene ends were 3 bases for V and 7 bases for J; bases not matched to a gene: 7. Germline values: CDR1 SGHDT, CDR2 YYEEEE. The CDR3 sequence: CASSSRGLAGDEQYF. The CDR3 coding sequence is TGTGCCAGCAGCTCTCGAGGACTAGCGGGAGATGAGCAGTACTTC.

The chain has TRBV10-1 and TRBJ2-7; 8 nucleotides match TRBD1. In germline, CDR1 is WNHNN, CDR2 SYGVQD (reference sequence). The V and J ends lost 9 bases and 0 bases, in that order; junction bases with no gene match: 4. CDR3 length equals 13 residues. CDR3 amino acids: CARTGASSYEQYF. The CDR3 bases are TGCGCCAGGACAGGGGCGTCCTCCTACGAGCAGTACTTC.

This chain connects TRBV4-2 to TRBJ2-7, with 10 bases identical to TRBD1. CDR3 length: 15 amino acids. With 1 base clipped from V and 4 bases from J, the junction kept 4 bases outside the gene matches. Germline values: CDR1 LGHNA, CDR2 YNFKEQ. The CDR3, as DNA: TGTGCCAGCAGCCAAGGGGGACAGGGGTTTTACGAGCAGTACTTC. It translates to CASSQGGQGFYEQYF.

V gene TRBV3-1 (or the pseudogene TRBV3-2) combines with J gene TRBJ1-2, with a tentative D call TRBD1 (6 bases). The length of the CDR3 is 14 residues. Between the trimmed V and J ends, which lost 7 bases and 7 bases, there was a span of 19 bases. The germline V gene has CDR1 LGHDT and CDR2 YNNKEL (reference sequence). The DNA for the CDR3 is TGTGCCAGCAACCGGGAAGGGGGTTCATCTGGCTACACCTTC. Translating gives CASNREGGSSGYTF.

The chain uses TRBV3-1 (or the pseudogene TRBV3-2) and TRBJ2-7; D is possibly TRBD2 (5 bases). The V and J ends lost 6 bases and 5 bases respectively, with 17 bases between them. This CDR3 spans 14 amino acids. From germline, CDR1 is LGHDT and CDR2 YNNKEL (reference sequence). The CDR3: CASSYASRGNEQYF. For the CDR3, the DNA is TGTGCCAGCAGTTACGCTTCACGGGGAAACGAGCAGTACTTC.

The gene calls are TRBV19 and TRBJ1-1; D ambiguous. The CDR3 runs to 12 residues. Germline V gene sequence: CDR1 LNHDA, CDR2 SQIVND (reference sequence). With 1 base removed from V and 7 bases from J, the gap between germline ends came to 7 bases. CDR3 nucleotide sequence: TGTGCCAGTAGTATAGGTGGCGGTGAAGCTTTCTTT. This codes for CASSIGGGEAFF.

The rearrangement uses TRBV5-6 and TRBJ2-1, with 7 bases identical to TRBD1. Germline CDR1 reads SGHDT; CDR2 reads YYEEEE. After removal of 3 bases from V and 9 bases from J, the junction contained 15 bases not matched to a gene. The CDR3 covers 16 residues. This chain's CDR3 is CASSSQAGTVGSEQFF. In nucleotides, the CDR3 is TGTGCCAGCAGCTCACAGGCCGGGACAGTAGGATCTGAGCAGTTCTTC.

This chain uses TRBV4-1 with TRBJ1-4, with TRBD1 matching over 8 bases. V shed 4 bases, J shed 4 bases, and the junction held 8 bases outside the gene matches. This CDR3 comprises 16 residues. Germline CDR1 MGHRA, CDR2 YSYEKL. The CDR3 spells CASSPATGGDNEKLFF. CDR3 DNA: TGCGCCAGCAGCCCTGCTACAGGGGGGGATAATGAAAAACTGTTTTTT.

The V and J genes are TRBV30 and TRBJ1-5; possible D gene TRBD1, 5 bases. The CDR3 sequence is 15 residues long. Germline V gives CDR1 GTSNPN, CDR2 SVGIG (reference sequence). V was trimmed by 0 bases and J by 4 bases, leaving 13 bases between them. CDR3 protein: CAWSVLGPPNQPQHF. The CDR3 DNA is TGTGCCTGGAGTGTTTTGGGGCCACCTAATCAGCCCCAGCATTTT.

The chain employs TRBV6-5 and TRBJ2-7; 9 bases map to TRBD2. The V gene end was trimmed by 6 bases and the J gene end by 5 bases; junction bases not matched to a gene: 8. The CDR3 covers 14 residues. Germline-derived CDR1 and CDR2 are MNHEY and SVGAGI. The chain's CDR3 is CASSYGTSRDEQYF. The CDR3, as DNA: TGTGCCAGCAGCTACGGGACTAGCCGTGACGAGCAGTACTTC.

This chain connects TRBV9 to TRBJ2-3; tentative D call: TRBD2 (6 bases). This CDR3 contains 16 residues. V dropped 6 bases and J dropped 1 base, with 18 bases sitting between them. Germline loops: CDR1 SGDLS, CDR2 YYNGEE. The CDR3 nucleotides read TGTGCCAGCACCTCCACCGGGACTCCCGGCACAGATACGCAGTATTTT. Its protein is CASTSTGTPGTDTQYF.

CDR3 sequence (DNA): TGTGCCAGCAGCTTGAGTAGGGGGCTTGGCACAGATACGCAGTATTTT. Translating it yields CASSLSRGLGTDTQYF. V gene TRBV5-6 combines with J gene TRBJ2-3; TRBD1 aligns across 7 bases. CDR1 is SGHDT, CDR2 YYEEEE, per germline. There are 16 residues in the CDR3. J gave up 1 base and V 1 base, and 6 bases lay outside the gene matches. Using reference TRBV5-6 and TRBJ2-3 for the parts outside the CDR3, the full variable domain is DAGVTQSPTHLIKTRGQQVTLRCSPKSGHDTVSWYQQALGQGPQFIFQYYEEEERQRGNFPDRFSGHQFPNYSSELNVNALLLGDSALYLCASSLSRGLGTDTQYFGPGTRLTVL.

The V call is TRBV5-1, the J call TRBJ2-2; D is undetermined. This CDR3 contains 11 residues. The germline gives CDR1 SGHRS, CDR2 YFSETQ. V was trimmed by 4 bases and J by 5 bases, leaving 3 bases between them. CDR3: CASSITGELFF. CDR3 DNA sequence: TGCGCCAGCAGCATAACCGGGGAGCTGTTTTTT.

The chain joins TRBV5-6 to TRBJ2-3, with 10 bases that match TRBD2. CDR1 is SGHDT, CDR2 YYEEEE, per germline. V dropped 2 bases and J dropped 5; count of bases not matched to a gene: 8. The CDR3 contains 16 residues. For the CDR3, the DNA is TGTGCCAGCAGCTTACCCGGGACTAGCGAGAGAGATACGCAGTATTTT. As protein: CASSLPGTSERDTQYF.

This chain joins TRBV24-1 and TRBJ1-6, with D unresolved. The germline V gene has CDR1 KGHDR and CDR2 SFDVKD. Trimming shortened V by 0 bases and J by 6 bases, and 5 bases separated the two germline ends. The CDR3 contains 14 residues. CDR3 in DNA: TGTGCCACCAGTGATTTGAACAGTAATTCACCCCTCCACTTT. The encoded protein is CATSDLNSNSPLHF.

This chain joins TRBV5-1 and TRBJ2-7, with TRBD1 identical over 8 bases. The CDR3 is 15 residues long. Germline CDR1 and CDR2: SGHRS and YFSETQ. Trimming took 4 bases from V and 3 from J; bases not matched to a gene: 9. The CDR3 protein is CASSPWTGSIYEQYF. CDR3 DNA sequence: TGCGCCAGCAGCCCCTGGACAGGGTCCATCTACGAGCAGTACTTC.

The chain combines TRBV4-2 with TRBJ2-1, with 10 bases lining up with TRBD2. The length of the CDR3 is 16 residues. Germline trimming cut 2 bases from V and 10 bases from J; bases unmatched to any gene: 11. Germline CDR1 LGHNA, CDR2 YNFKEQ. CDR3 nucleotides: TGTGCCAGCAGCCAACCTCTTGCTAGCGGGAGTCACGAGCAGTTCTTC. Its translation is CASSQPLASGSHEQFF.

The chain combines TRBV28 with TRBJ2-7; TRBD1 is a possible D gene (6 bases). The CDR3 consists of 15 residues. V gave up 6 bases and J gave up 0 bases, with 15 bases separating them. The germline CDR1 and CDR2 sequences are MDHEN and SYDVKM. For the CDR3, the DNA is TGTGCCAGCAGCCGCCTGCAGGGGAGCTCCTACGAGCAGTACTTC. It encodes CASSRLQGSSYEQYF.

The chain is built from TRBV30 and TRBJ2-6; possible D gene TRBD1, 6 bases. Germline loops: CDR1 GTSNPN, CDR2 SVGIG (reference sequence). The CDR3 runs to 15 residues. V lost 8 bases and J lost 4, with 18 bases in between. The CDR3 nucleotides are TGTGCCCTCGGACAGTGGCCGTCGGGGGCCAACGTCCTGACTTTC. Amino acid sequence: CALGQWPSGANVLTF.

The V and J genes are TRBV6-5 and TRBJ2-1; D is perhaps TRBD1 (6 bases). The CDR3 runs 15 residues. V was cut by 5 bases and J by 4 bases, with 15 bases left in between. Germline-derived CDR1 and CDR2 are MNHEY and SVGAGI. The CDR3 DNA reads as TGTGCCAGCAGTCCAGATGGGACAACATACAATGAGCAGTTCTTC. Encoded protein: CASSPDGTTYNEQFF.

The V and J genes are TRBV5-1 and TRBJ1-1; possibly TRBD1 for D (6 bases). CDR3 length: 14 residues. Germline lookup yields CDR1 SGHRS and CDR2 YFSETQ. V was trimmed by 1 base and J by 1 base, leaving 8 bases between them. The CDR3 DNA reads as TGCGCCAGCAGCTTGAGGACAGCGAACACTGAAGCTTTCTTT. Translation: CASSLRTANTEAFF.

The V gene is TRBV3-1 (or the pseudogene TRBV3-2), the J gene TRBJ2-3, with D perhaps TRBD1 (6 bases). This CDR3 has 14 amino acids. CDR1 is LGHDT, CDR2 YNNKEL, per germline (reference sequence). With 2 bases removed from V and 2 bases from J, the gap between germline ends came to 8 bases. The CDR3 sequence is CASSQRQATDTQYF. In nucleotides, the CDR3 is TGTGCCAGCAGCCAACGACAGGCCACAGATACGCAGTATTTT.

J is TRBJ1-2 and V is TRBV5-6, with 8 positions matching TRBD1. The ends lost 5 bases at V and 4 bases at J; junction bases unmatched: 4. Germline V gene sequence: CDR1 SGHDT, CDR2 YYEEEE. This CDR3 contains 13 residues. The CDR3 bases are TGTGCCAGCAGTCCGACAGGGGTCTATGGCTACACCTTC. Residues: CASSPTGVYGYTF. The full variable domain, with the rest looked up from reference TRBV5-6 and TRBJ1-2, is DAGVTQSPTHLIKTRGQQVTLRCSPKSGHDTVSWYQQALGQGPQFIFQYYEEEERQRGNFPDRFSGHQFPNYSSELNVNALLLGDSALYLCASSPTGVYGYTFGSGTRLTVV.

This chain links TRBV3-1 (or the pseudogene TRBV3-2) with TRBJ2-3; 8 nucleotides line up with TRBD2. The V gene's germline CDR1 is LGHDT and CDR2 YNNKEL (reference sequence). V lost 1 base, J lost 5 bases, and 5 bases stayed unmatched. The CDR3 extends over 15 amino acids. The CDR3 here is CASSQAGGPVDTQYF. DNA for the CDR3: TGTGCCAGCAGCCAAGCGGGGGGGCCGGTAGATACGCAGTATTTT.

V usage is TRBV29-1 and J usage is TRBJ2-7, with D unclear. The ends were cut back, 1 base at V and 3 bases at J, with 10 bases in the middle. The CDR3 is made up of 13 amino acids. In germline, CDR1 is SQVTM, CDR2 ANQGSEA. The CDR3 DNA reads as TGCAGCGTTGAAGGGGCAGGTCTCTACGAGCAGTACTTC. Protein product: CSVEGAGLYEQYF.

This clone was counted a few times. The chain joins TRBV9 to TRBJ2-7; 9 bases are shared with TRBD2. Looked up from germline, CDR1 is SGDLS and CDR2 is YYNGEE. The CDR3 contains 15 residues. The V segment lost 0 bases and the J segment 5 bases; nucleotides outside the gene matches: 6. The CDR3 loop is CASSVGASGANEQYF. The DNA for the CDR3 is TGTGCCAGCAGCGTAGGGGCTAGCGGGGCCAACGAGCAGTACTTC.

This chain connects TRBV9 to TRBJ2-5; 9 bases align to TRBD2. The J segment lost 3 bases and the V segment lost 3 bases, leaving 6 bases of the junction unmatched. This CDR3 comprises 15 residues. Germline lookup yields CDR1 SGDLS and CDR2 YYNGEE. The CDR3 is CASSAPTSGKETQYF. In DNA, the CDR3 is TGTGCCAGCAGCGCACCGACTAGCGGTAAAGAGACCCAGTACTTC.

The V call is TRBV4-3, the J call TRBJ1-2; 11 bases align to TRBD1. Germline V gene sequence: CDR1 LGHNA, CDR2 YSLEER. V shed 4 bases and J 4 bases; nucleotides not matched to a gene: 8. This CDR3 comprises 16 residues. The CDR3 is CASSLLGQGASYGYTF. In nucleotides, the CDR3 is TGCGCCAGCAGCCTACTCGGACAGGGGGCTAGCTATGGCTACACCTTC.